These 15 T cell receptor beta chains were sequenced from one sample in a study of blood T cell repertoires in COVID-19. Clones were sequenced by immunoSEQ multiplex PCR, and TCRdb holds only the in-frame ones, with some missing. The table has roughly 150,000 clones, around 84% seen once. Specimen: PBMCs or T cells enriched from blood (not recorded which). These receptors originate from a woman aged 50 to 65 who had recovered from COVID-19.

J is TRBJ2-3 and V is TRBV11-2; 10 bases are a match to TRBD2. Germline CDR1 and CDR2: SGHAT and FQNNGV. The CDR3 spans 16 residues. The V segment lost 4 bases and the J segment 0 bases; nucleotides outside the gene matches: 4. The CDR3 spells CASSSGLAASTDTQYF. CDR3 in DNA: TGTGCCAGCAGCTCCGGACTAGCGGCGAGCACAGATACGCAGTATTTT. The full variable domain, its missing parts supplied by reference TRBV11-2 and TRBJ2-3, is EAGVAQSPRYKIIEKRQSVAFWCNPISGHATLYWYQQILGQGPKLLIQFQNNGVVDDSQLPKDRFSAERLKGVDSTLKIQPAKLEDSAVYLCASSSGLAASTDTQYFGPGTRLTVL.

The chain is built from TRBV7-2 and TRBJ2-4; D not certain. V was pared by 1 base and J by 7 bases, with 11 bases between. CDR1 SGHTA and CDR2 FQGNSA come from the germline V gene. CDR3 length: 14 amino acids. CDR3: CASSLGQIGNIQYF. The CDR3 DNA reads TGTGCCAGCAGCTTAGGACAAATAGGTAACATTCAGTACTTC.

The CDR3 sequence is CASSDDRGRAGELFF. CDR3 DNA sequence: TGTGCCAGCAGCGATGACAGGGGGCGTGCCGGGGAGCTGTTTTTT. The V call is TRBV5-4, the J call TRBJ2-2; 10 bases are a match to TRBD1. The junction had 6 bases not matched to a gene; V was cut back by 4 bases and J by 6 bases. Germline CDR1 and CDR2: SGHNT and YYREEE (reference sequence). This CDR3 comprises 15 residues. The whole variable domain, filled in from reference TRBV5-4 and TRBJ2-2, reads ETGVTQSPTHLIKTRGQQVTLRCSSQSGHNTVSWYQQALGQGPQFIFQYYREEENGRGNFPPRFSGLQFPNYSSELNVNALELDDSALYLCASSDDRGRAGELFFGEGSRLTVL.

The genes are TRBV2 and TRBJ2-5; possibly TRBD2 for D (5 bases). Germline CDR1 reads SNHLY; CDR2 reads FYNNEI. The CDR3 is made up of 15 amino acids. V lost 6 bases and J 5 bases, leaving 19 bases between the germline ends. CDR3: CASSEMFGEGETQYF. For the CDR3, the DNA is TGTGCCAGCAGCGAGATGTTCGGGGAAGGGGAGACCCAGTACTTC.

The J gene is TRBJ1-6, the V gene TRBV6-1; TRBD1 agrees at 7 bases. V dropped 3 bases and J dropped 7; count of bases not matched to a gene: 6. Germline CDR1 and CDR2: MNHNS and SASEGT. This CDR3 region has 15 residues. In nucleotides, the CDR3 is TGTGCCAGCAGTGACCTGACAGGGAGAAATTCACCCCTCCACTTT. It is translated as CASSDLTGRNSPLHF.

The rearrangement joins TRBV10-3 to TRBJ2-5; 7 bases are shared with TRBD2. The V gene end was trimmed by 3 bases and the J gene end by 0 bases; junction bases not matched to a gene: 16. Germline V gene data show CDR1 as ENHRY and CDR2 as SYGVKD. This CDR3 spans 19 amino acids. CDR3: CAISDPVGSGMTDQETQYF. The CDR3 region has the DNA TGTGCCATCAGTGATCCCGTAGGAAGCGGGATGACAGACCAAGAGACCCAGTACTTC.

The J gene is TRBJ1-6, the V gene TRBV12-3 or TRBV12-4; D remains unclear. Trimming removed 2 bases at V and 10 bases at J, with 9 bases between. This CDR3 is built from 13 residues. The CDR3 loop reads CASSLLWQSPLHF. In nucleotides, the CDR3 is TGTGCCAGCAGTTTATTGTGGCAATCACCCCTCCACTTT.

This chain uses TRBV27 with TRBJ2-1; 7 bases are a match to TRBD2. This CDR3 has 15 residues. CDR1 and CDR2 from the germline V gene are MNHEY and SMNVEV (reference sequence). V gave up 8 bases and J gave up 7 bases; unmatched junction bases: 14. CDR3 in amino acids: CASGLSGTFANEQFF. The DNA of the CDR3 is TGTGCCAGCGGGTTAAGCGGGACGTTTGCTAATGAGCAGTTCTTC.

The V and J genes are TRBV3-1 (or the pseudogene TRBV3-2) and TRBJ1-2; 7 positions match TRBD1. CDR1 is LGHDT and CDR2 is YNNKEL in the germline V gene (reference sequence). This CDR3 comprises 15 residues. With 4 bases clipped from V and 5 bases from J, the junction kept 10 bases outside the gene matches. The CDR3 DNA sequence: TGTGCCAGCAGCCCGCCGGACAGGCAACATTATGGCTACACCTTC. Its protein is CASSPPDRQHYGYTF.

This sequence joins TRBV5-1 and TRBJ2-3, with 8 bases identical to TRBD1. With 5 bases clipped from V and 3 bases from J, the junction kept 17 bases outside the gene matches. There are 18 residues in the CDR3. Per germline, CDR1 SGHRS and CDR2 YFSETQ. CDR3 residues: CASRKRGTGGEVTDTQYF. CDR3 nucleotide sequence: TGCGCCAGCAGAAAGAGAGGTACAGGGGGAGAAGTGACAGATACGCAGTATTTT.

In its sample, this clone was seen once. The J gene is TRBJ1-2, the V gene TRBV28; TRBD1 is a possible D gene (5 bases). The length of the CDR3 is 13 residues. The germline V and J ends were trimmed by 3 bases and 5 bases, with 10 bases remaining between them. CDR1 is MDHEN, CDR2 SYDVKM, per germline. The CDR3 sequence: CASSLNRRYGYTF. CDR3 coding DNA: TGTGCCAGCAGTTTGAACAGGAGATATGGCTACACCTTC.

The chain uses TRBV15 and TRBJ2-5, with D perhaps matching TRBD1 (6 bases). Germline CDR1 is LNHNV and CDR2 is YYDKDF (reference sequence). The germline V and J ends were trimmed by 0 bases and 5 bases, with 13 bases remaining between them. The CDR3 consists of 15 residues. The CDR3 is CATSRDLGTFETQYF. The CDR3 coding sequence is TGTGCCACCAGCAGAGACCTCGGGACATTCGAGACCCAGTACTTC.

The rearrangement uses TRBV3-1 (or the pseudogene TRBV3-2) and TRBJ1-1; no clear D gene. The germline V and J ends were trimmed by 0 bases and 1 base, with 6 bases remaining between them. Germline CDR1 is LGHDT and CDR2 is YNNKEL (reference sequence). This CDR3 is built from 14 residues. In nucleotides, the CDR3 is TGTGCCAGCAGCCAAGATTGGAGGAACACTGAAGCTTTCTTT. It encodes CASSQDWRNTEAFF.

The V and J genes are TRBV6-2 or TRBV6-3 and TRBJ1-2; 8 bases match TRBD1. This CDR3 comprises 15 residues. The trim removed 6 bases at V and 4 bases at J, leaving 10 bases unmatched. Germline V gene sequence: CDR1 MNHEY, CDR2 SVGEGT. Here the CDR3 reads CASSTGTGFGYGYTF. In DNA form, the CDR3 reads TGTGCCAGCAGCACCGGGACAGGATTCGGCTATGGCTACACCTTC.

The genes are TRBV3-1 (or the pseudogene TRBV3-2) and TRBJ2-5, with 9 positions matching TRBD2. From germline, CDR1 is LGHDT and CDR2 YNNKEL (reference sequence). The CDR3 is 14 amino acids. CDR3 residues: CPRSQGRGGQTQYF. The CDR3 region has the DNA TGTCCCCGCAGCCAAGGGCGGGGGGGGCAGACCCAGTACTTC.